The 10 T cell receptor beta chains below all came from one sample that was sequenced in a study of blood T cell repertoires in COVID-19. Sequencing used immunoSEQ multiplex PCR; TCRdb keeps in-frame clones, though not all of them. The sample records roughly 200,000 clones, about four fifths being singletons. The sample consisted of peripheral blood. The source of these receptors is a woman older than 75 with COVID-19, enrolled during active disease.

This sequence joins TRBV5-1 and TRBJ2-1, with 8 bases aligning to TRBD1. Germline values: CDR1 SGHRS, CDR2 YFSETQ. The CDR3 runs to 19 residues. After removal of 1 base from V and 10 bases from J, the junction contained 22 bases not matched to a gene. The CDR3 DNA is TGCGCCAGCAGCTTGCAAGACAGGGGCCCCAACCTCGCTCCGTGGGAGCAGTTCTTC. Protein sequence: CASSLQDRGPNLAPWEQFF.

The chain links TRBV25-1 to TRBJ2-3; no clear D. The germline gives CDR1 MGHDK, CDR2 SYGVNS. Between the trimmed V and J ends, which lost 1 base and 2 bases, there was a span of 13 bases. The CDR3 runs to 16 residues. The CDR3 DNA is TGTGCCAGCAGTGAATCGCGGAGTTCGGCCACAGATACGCAGTATTTT. It specifies CASSESRSSATDTQYF.

The sample holds a few counts of this clone. The CDR3 coding sequence is TGCGCCAGCAGCTTTTCAAGAGATTCACCCCTCCACTTT. As protein: CASSFSRDSPLHF. The gene calls are TRBV5-1 and TRBJ1-6; D unresolved. Germline-derived CDR1 and CDR2 are SGHRS and YFSETQ. The CDR3 extends over 13 amino acids. V was pared by 2 bases and J by 8 bases, with 8 bases between.

The J gene is TRBJ2-3, the V gene TRBV10-1; 7 bases align to TRBD1. The CDR3 runs to 19 residues. Trimming removed 7 bases from V and 1 base from J; junction bases left unmatched: 20. Germline V gene sequence: CDR1 WNHNN, CDR2 SYGVQD (reference sequence). The CDR3 sequence is CASTCLFRDRETGTDTQYF. The CDR3 DNA sequence: TGCGCCAGCACTTGCCTATTCCGGGACAGAGAGACCGGCACAGATACGCAGTATTTT.

The V gene is TRBV4-1, the J gene TRBJ2-3; the match to TRBD2 covers 13 bases. CDR3 length equals 16 residues. Germline trimming cut 4 bases from V and 2 bases from J; bases unmatched to any gene: 3. Germline V lookup: CDR1 MGHRA, CDR2 YSYEKL. The DNA for the CDR3 is TGCGCCAGCAGCCGACTAGCGGGGGGTAACACAGATACGCAGTATTTT. This sequence encodes CASSRLAGGNTDTQYF.

The chain recombines TRBV6-1 with TRBJ1-2, with TRBD1 identical over 9 bases. The CDR3 extends over 17 amino acids. The ends lost 3 bases at V and 2 bases at J; junction bases unmatched: 10. Per germline, CDR1 MNHNS and CDR2 SASEGT. DNA for the CDR3: TGTGCCAGCAGTGACGGACAGGGGAGGGTTCGGAACTATGGCTACACCTTC. Its translation is CASSDGQGRVRNYGYTF.

This chain links TRBV27 with TRBJ1-3, with 8 bases lining up with TRBD1. The CDR3 spans 15 residues. The V gene's germline CDR1 is MNHEY and CDR2 SMNVEV (reference sequence). V gave up 2 bases and J gave up 4 bases; unmatched junction bases: 4. The CDR3 is CASSLQGAGGNTIYF. The CDR3 DNA reads as TGTGCCAGCAGTTTACAGGGGGCTGGAGGAAACACCATATATTTT.

The chain employs TRBV7-8 and TRBJ2-7, with a possible D match to TRBD2 (5 bases). The germline V and J ends were trimmed by 5 bases and 6 bases, with 14 bases remaining between them. CDR3 size: 13 residues. CDR1 is SGHVS, CDR2 FQNEAQ, per germline. The CDR3 nucleotides read TGTGCCAGCAGCGCAAGGACTCCTCGCGAGCAGTACTTC. It encodes CASSARTPREQYF.

This chain connects TRBV11-3 to TRBJ2-5, with D possibly matching TRBD2 (6 bases). Trimming cost V 4 bases and J 3 bases, with 9 bases left between them. CDR3 length: 13 amino acids. Per germline, CDR1 SGHNT and CDR2 YENEEA. CDR3 amino acids: CASSSGGEETQYF. CDR3 sequence (DNA): TGTGCCAGCAGCTCAGGCGGGGAAGAGACCCAGTACTTC. The full variable domain, with the rest looked up from reference TRBV11-3 and TRBJ2-5, is EAGVVQSPRYKIIEKKQPVAFWCNPISGHNTLYWYLQNLGQGPELLIRYENEEAVDDSQLPKDRFSAERLKGVDSTLKIQPAELGDSAVYLCASSSGGEETQYFGPGTRLLVL.

The chain employs TRBV20-1 and TRBJ2-7; TRBD1 aligns across 8 bases. The V segment lost 5 bases and the J segment 9 bases; nucleotides outside the gene matches: 6. This CDR3 contains 11 residues. CDR1 and CDR2 from the germline V gene are DFQATT and SNEGSKA (reference sequence). CDR3 amino acids: CSAGTGFGQYF. CDR3 nucleotides: TGCAGTGCTGGGACAGGTTTTGGGCAGTACTTC.